These T cell receptor beta chains were read from a single sample in a study of blood T cell repertoires in COVID-19. Clones were read by immunoSEQ multiplex PCR, and TCRdb kept only the in-frame ones, dropping some. The table lists a few hundred thousand clones, about nine tenths of them singletons. Sequencing input: PBMCs or T cells enriched from blood (not recorded which). These receptors were obtained from a human donor in a cohort exposed to, infected with or recovered from COVID-19 (not recorded which). The donor label of this sample is uncertain. The CDR3 runs from the conserved cysteine through the conserved F or W. The order of the fields is V gene, D gene, J gene, clone size, CDR3 length, CDR3 protein, CDR3 DNA. A D gene is named only where the DNA matches it firmly. The size entry is marked missing in some rows and otherwise reads once, few, many or a size class.

v_call: TRBV4-1; d_call: -; j_call: TRBJ2-1; clone_size: -; cdr3_length: 16; cdr3_aa: CASSQNPQGEGNEQFF; cdr3_nt: TGCGCCAGCAGCCAAAATCCACAGGGTGAGGGCAATGAGCAGTTCTTC
v_call: TRBV4-3; d_call: -; j_call: TRBJ2-3; clone_size: -; cdr3_length: 16; cdr3_aa: CASSQVPGVGTDTQYF; cdr3_nt: TGCGCCAGCAGCCAAGTTCCGGGGGTCGGCACAGATACGCAGTATTTT
v_call: TRBV2; d_call: -; j_call: TRBJ1-4; clone_size: -; cdr3_length: 12; cdr3_aa: CASSPRNEKLFF; cdr3_nt: TGTGCCAGCAGTCCTCGGAATGAAAAACTGTTTTTT
v_call: TRBV29-1; d_call: -; j_call: TRBJ2-3; clone_size: -; cdr3_length: 12; cdr3_aa: CSVVQGPDTQYF; cdr3_nt: TGCAGCGTTGTCCAGGGGCCAGATACGCAGTATTTT
v_call: TRBV6-6; d_call: -; j_call: TRBJ1-4; clone_size: -; cdr3_length: 16; cdr3_aa: CASSYVPRTANEKLFF; cdr3_nt: TGTGCCAGCAGTTACGTCCCCCGGACAGCGAATGAAAAACTGTTTTTT
v_call: TRBV24-1; d_call: -; j_call: TRBJ1-2; clone_size: -; cdr3_length: 12; cdr3_aa: CATSDYGTFYTF; cdr3_nt: TGTGCCACCAGTGACTATGGGACTTTTTACACCTTC
v_call: TRBV25-1; d_call: TRBD1; j_call: TRBJ1-4; clone_size: -; cdr3_length: 14; cdr3_aa: CASSELWTGEKLFF; cdr3_nt: TGTGCCAGCAGTGAATTGTGGACAGGGGAAAAACTGTTTTTT
v_call: TRBV5-4; d_call: -; j_call: TRBJ1-1; clone_size: -; cdr3_length: 15; cdr3_aa: CASSQKTGLNTEAFF; cdr3_nt: TGTGCCAGCAGCCAAAAAACAGGATTGAACACTGAAGCTTTCTTT
v_call: TRBV30; d_call: TRBD1; j_call: TRBJ2-7; clone_size: few; cdr3_length: 13; cdr3_aa: CALSSGQGYEQYF; cdr3_nt: TGTGCCTTATCCTCGGGACAGGGGTACGAGCAGTACTTC
v_call: TRBV19; d_call: -; j_call: TRBJ1-5; clone_size: -; cdr3_length: 14; cdr3_aa: CASSIAQVNQPQHF; cdr3_nt: TGTGCCAGTAGTATAGCACAGGTCAATCAGCCCCAGCATTTT
v_call: TRBV9; d_call: TRBD2; j_call: TRBJ2-3; clone_size: -; cdr3_length: 15; cdr3_aa: CASSVAGGIADTQYF; cdr3_nt: TGTGCCAGCAGCGTAGCGGGGGGTATAGCAGATACGCAGTATTTT
v_call: TRBV7-3; d_call: TRBD1; j_call: TRBJ2-3; clone_size: once; cdr3_length: 15; cdr3_aa: CASSSSGQGTDTQYF; cdr3_nt: TGTGCCAGCAGCTCTTCGGGACAGGGGACAGATACGCAGTATTTT
v_call: TRBV19; d_call: TRBD1; j_call: TRBJ2-1; clone_size: -; cdr3_length: 17; cdr3_aa: CASSIRDRTPSPHEQFF; cdr3_nt: TGTGCCAGTAGTATCCGGGACAGGACGCCCTCCCCCCATGAGCAGTTCTTC
v_call: TRBV27; d_call: TRBD2; j_call: TRBJ2-1; clone_size: once; cdr3_length: 17; cdr3_aa: CASSSLKTSGGGNEQFF; cdr3_nt: TGTGCCAGCAGTTCCCTTAAGACTAGCGGGGGGGGAAATGAGCAGTTCTTC
v_call: TRBV6-5; d_call: TRBD1; j_call: TRBJ2-7; clone_size: -; cdr3_length: 13; cdr3_aa: CASSYGTGYEQYF; cdr3_nt: TGTGCCAGCAGTTACGGGACAGGGTACGAGCAGTACTTC
v_call: TRBV5-1; d_call: -; j_call: TRBJ1-2; clone_size: -; cdr3_length: 16; cdr3_aa: CASSLEPGEKNYGYTF; cdr3_nt: TGCGCCAGCAGCTTGGAACCAGGGGAAAAAAACTATGGCTACACCTTC